Shown below are 8 T cell receptor beta chains from a single sample sequenced in a study of T cell clonality in common variable immunodeficiency. TCRdb keeps only in-frame clones here, not all; method: immunoSEQ multiplex PCR. The sample yields 40,000 to 65,000 clones, without any singletons. What was sequenced was peripheral blood mononuclear cells. The receptor set was obtained from a person aged 18-70 years in good health.

The table lists this clone with many counts. The read gets to within 3 residues of the CDR3 end, and the germline J gene fills in the rest. J is TRBJ2-7 and V is TRBV6-2 or TRBV6-3; 8 bases are a match to TRBD1. V lost 2 bases and J lost 5; bases outside the gene matches: 11. The CDR3 sequence is 16 residues long. Looked up from germline, CDR1 is MNHEY and CDR2 is SVGEGT. The CDR3 DNA, read in part, is TGTGCCAGCAGTTACACCCTAAACAGGGGGAAGCACGAG. It encodes CASSYTLNRGKHE. The CDR3, in full, reads CASSYTLNRGKHEQYF.

This clone was counted many times. The read terminates 3 residues before the CDR3 end, so the remaining end is supplied by the germline J gene. The chain is built from TRBV6-2 or TRBV6-3 and TRBJ2-7, with D perhaps matching TRBD1 (6 bases). V lost 2 bases to trimming and J lost 0 bases, with 8 bases between them. CDR3 length: 14 residues. The germline V gene encodes CDR1 MNHEY and CDR2 SVGEGT. The DNA read from the CDR3 is TGTGCCAGCAGTTACGGGACAAACTCCTACGAG. Protein product: CASSYGTNSYE. The entire CDR3 protein reads CASSYGTNSYEQYF.

The sample holds a few counts of this clone. The read gets to within 3 residues of the CDR3 end, and the germline J gene fills in the rest. V usage is TRBV23-1 and J usage is TRBJ2-4; D is undetermined. TRBV23-1 is an ORF for which the function is uncertain. The CDR3 totals 15 residues. V dropped 2 bases and J dropped 0 bases, with 8 bases sitting between them. Incomplete CDR3 DNA: TGCGCCAGCAGTCAACCACAGCTAGCCAAAAACATT. Its translation is CASSQPQLAKNI. The complete CDR3 sequence is CASSQPQLAKNIQYF.

At least ten counts were recorded for this clone. The sequence runs out 3 residues before the end of the CDR3; the remainder is reconstructed from the germline J gene. The V gene is TRBV7-6, the J gene TRBJ1-5; TRBD1 aligns across 10 bases. The germline V gene has CDR1 SGHVS and CDR2 FNYEAQ. The CDR3 has 15 residues. Unmatched junction bases numbered 10, after V lost 5 bases and J lost 9 bases. The CDR3 protein is CASSAGTGVLLPQHF. The CDR3 DNA, read in part, is TGTGCCAGCAGCGCCGGGACAGGGGTATTGTTGCCC.

The sample holds a few counts of this clone. The CDR3 goes on 3 residues after the read ends, and that part is filled in from the germline J gene. The chain uses TRBV6-1 and TRBJ1-1; D perhaps matches TRBD1 (6 bases). V gave up 4 bases and J gave up 7 bases, with 16 bases separating them. Looked up from germline, CDR1 is MNHNS and CDR2 is SASEGT. The length of the CDR3 is 14 residues. The sequenced part of the CDR3 DNA is TGTGCCAGCAGTGTCAACCCCAGGGGTGGTGAA. Its protein is CASSVNPRGGE. The CDR3 as a whole reads CASSVNPRGGEAFF.

This clone was observed many times. From the germline J gene comes the end of the CDR3, since the read stops 3 residues before it. The chain employs TRBV6-2 or TRBV6-3 and TRBJ1-6; D remains unclear. The CDR3 covers 16 residues. The V end was cut by 2 bases, the J end by 10 bases, with 18 bases between. Germline V gene data show CDR1 as MNHEY and CDR2 as SVGEGT. CDR3: CASSYGLHGESSPLHF. Incomplete CDR3 DNA: TGTGCCAGCAGTTACGGACTCCATGGGGAGTCCTCACCC.

This clone was found many times. From the germline J gene comes the end of the CDR3, since the read stops 3 residues before it. V and J are TRBV5-1 and TRBJ2-7; 7 bases map to TRBD2. The CDR3 totals 15 residues. From germline, CDR1 is SGHRS and CDR2 YFSETQ. Germline trimming cut 0 bases from V and 3 bases from J; bases unmatched to any gene: 6. This chain's CDR3 is CASSLAPGTNYEQYF. CDR3 DNA (partial): TGCGCCAGCAGCTTGGCCCCAGGGACTAACTACGAG. The entire variable domain, with the rest obtained from reference TRBV5-1 and TRBJ2-7, is as follows: KAGVTQTPRYLIKTRGQQVTLSCSPISGHRSVSWYQQTPGQGLQFLFEYFSETQRNKGNFPGRFSGRQFSNSRSEMNVSTLELGDSALYLCASSLAPGTNYEQYFGPGTRLTVT.

At least ten counts were recorded for this clone. From the germline J gene comes the end of the CDR3, since the read stops 3 residues before it. The J gene is TRBJ2-1, the V gene TRBV4-2; the match to TRBD1 covers 9 bases. Germline V lookup: CDR1 LGHNA, CDR2 YNFKEQ. Trimming took 0 bases from V and 9 from J; bases not matched to a gene: 9. The CDR3 runs to 16 residues. This chain's CDR3 is CASSQEWGDRVVEQFF. CDR3 bases read: TGTGCCAGCAGCCAAGAGTGGGGGGACAGGGTTGTTGAG.